Below, 7 T cell receptor beta chains from the same sample are listed, as sequenced in a study of blood T cell repertoires in COVID-19. Sequencing was performed with immunoSEQ multiplex PCR; in TCRdb, only in-frame clones are kept and a portion is missing. The sample has fewer than 250,000 clones; approximately 80% are singletons. Material for sequencing was peripheral blood. These receptor sequences come from a woman in her forties or fifties with acute or convalescent COVID-19.

The rearrangement joins TRBV4-1 to TRBJ2-1, with 10 positions matching TRBD1. The junction had 7 bases not matched to a gene; V was cut back by 5 bases and J by 0 bases. Germline CDR1 reads MGHRA; CDR2 reads YSYEKL. This CDR3 contains 17 residues. CDR3 in DNA: TGCGCCAGCAGCAACCCGACAGGGGGCGTCTCCTACAATGAGCAGTTCTTC. Translating it yields CASSNPTGGVSYNEQFF.

The table lists this clone with a few counts. This chain connects TRBV6-5 to TRBJ1-6; no definite D call. The germline V gene encodes CDR1 MNHEY and CDR2 SVGAGI. V gave up 4 bases and J gave up 5 bases, with 6 bases separating them. The CDR3 totals 13 residues. The CDR3, as DNA: TGTGCCAGCAGTTTCCGGGATAATTCACCCCTCCACTTT. Protein product: CASSFRDNSPLHF.

V and J are TRBV7-9 and TRBJ1-1; D possibly corresponds to TRBD1 (5 bases). The CDR3 spans 13 residues. Germline CDR1 and CDR2: SEHNR and FQNEAQ (reference sequence). Trimming took 2 bases from V and 1 from J, leaving 5 bases between them. CDR3 in amino acids: CASSLQGNTEAFF. The DNA of the CDR3 is TGTGCCAGCAGCTTACAGGGGAACACTGAAGCTTTCTTT. The full variable domain, rest sourced from reference TRBV7-9 and TRBJ1-1, is DTGVSQNPRHKITKRGQNVTFRCDPISEHNRLYWYRQTLGQGPEFLTYFQNEAQLEKSRLLSDRFSAERPKGSFSTLEIQRTEQGDSAMYLCASSLQGNTEAFFGQGTRLTVV.

The chain joins TRBV27 to TRBJ2-7, with TRBD2 matching over 7 bases. Germline V CDR1 and CDR2: MNHEY, SMNVEV (reference sequence). The CDR3 has 14 residues. V trimming: 5 bases; J trimming: 2 bases; junction bases outside the gene matches: 6. The CDR3 loop reads CASSPREITYEQYF. CDR3 sequence (DNA): TGTGCCAGCAGTCCGCGGGAGATCACCTACGAGCAGTACTTC.

This clone was recorded many times. The V and J genes are TRBV5-1 and TRBJ2-3; 8 positions agree with TRBD2. V shed 3 bases, J shed 2 bases, and the junction held 5 bases outside the gene matches. Germline V lookup: CDR1 SGHRS, CDR2 YFSETQ. The CDR3 has 15 amino acids. The CDR3 here is CASSYQRGTTDTQYF. CDR3 nucleotides: TGCGCCAGCAGCTACCAGCGGGGGACCACAGATACGCAGTATTTT. The variable domain in full, with the rest retrieved from reference TRBV5-1 and TRBJ2-3, is KAGVTQTPRYLIKTRGQQVTLSCSPISGHRSVSWYQQTPGQGLQFLFEYFSETQRNKGNFPGRFSGRQFSNSRSEMNVSTLELGDSALYLCASSYQRGTTDTQYFGPGTRLTVL.

The genes are TRBV29-1 and TRBJ2-1; the match to TRBD2 covers 7 bases. Germline CDR1 reads SQVTM; CDR2 reads ANQGSEA. Trimming at V came to 0 bases and at J to 4 bases, leaving 0 bases not matched to a gene. The CDR3 runs 13 residues. The CDR3 DNA sequence: TGCAGCGTTGAAGAGGGACTATACAATGAGCAGTTCTTC. This encodes CSVEEGLYNEQFF.

V and J are TRBV6-5 and TRBJ2-1; possible D gene TRBD2, 6 bases. CDR1 and CDR2 from the germline V gene are MNHEY and SVGAGI. CDR3 length: 15 amino acids. V was cut by 6 bases and J by 3 bases, with 15 bases left in between. The CDR3, as DNA: TGTGCCAGCAGGACCGGGACTTTCTTCTACAATGAGCAGTTCTTC. Translated, it gives CASRTGTFFYNEQFF.